The source of this T cell receptor beta chain is a study of blood T cell repertoires in COVID-19. Looking at the study overall: There were acute and convalescent COVID-19 samples, and they came from the United States, Italy and Spain. PBMCs, B-cell-depleted T cells, or T cells were the source of the cDNA or gDNA that made up the material.

Per the study methods: Estimates of nucleated cell counts were drawn from the amplification of reference gene primers. Some clones are missing from TCRdb's copy, which holds only in-frame ones; the method was immunoSEQ multiplex PCR. The DNA gave D and trimming, while V, J and clone size come from that table. Of under 85,000 clones listed, almost 90% are singletons. Germline CDR1 reads LNHNV; CDR2 reads YYDKDF (reference sequence). The CDR3 consists of 12 residues. The ends were cut back, 4 bases at V and 8 bases at J, with 11 bases in the middle. This sequence joins TRBV15 and TRBJ1-2, with D possibly being TRBD1 (5 bases). Material: peripheral blood. The receptor was isolated from a man in his fifties or sixties with acute or convalescent COVID-19. Written as DNA, the CDR3 is TGTGCCACCAGCAAGGGGTTCGGGGGCTACACCTTC. It is translated as CATSKGFGGYTF.